This record covers a single T cell receptor beta chain. The data were obtained in a study of preoperative IRX-2 immunotherapy in early breast cancer. The treatment denotes: preoperative locoregional IRX-2 cytokine immunotherapy. Trimming removed 9 bases at V and 2 bases at J, with 16 bases between. Looked up from germline, CDR1 is LNHDA and CDR2 is SQIVND (reference sequence). The CDR3 extends over 14 amino acids. Measured with immunoSEQ multiplex PCR; TCRdb has only the in-frame clones, and not every one. Seen here are under 50,000 clones, 75% to 85% observed once, and the top ten hold over 1.3%. This sequence joins TRBV19 and TRBJ2-5, with D possibly being TRBD2 (6 bases). This TCR derives from a human donor with breast cancer. This material consisted of lymph node tissue, taken after IRX-2 immunotherapy. The DNA for the CDR3 is TGTGCCAGCAAGGGGCGGGGAACTCAAGAGACCCAGTACTTC. Amino acid sequence: CASKGRGTQETQYF.